The entry below describes one T cell receptor (beta chain). There are many counts of this clonotype. Its target antigen remains unknown. No much larger clone is present one base from it, and per-base qualities are unavailable. This sample was included in a study of T cell repertoires in cytomegalovirus infection (dated by TCRdb to the late 2010s). Turning to the overall study: Because public TCR beta signatures pointed to carriage of CMV infection together with the matching HLA type, the HLA type of each donor mattered for the analysis.

Overall study outcomes, separate from this receptor: In the ex vivo response, HLA-C-restricted CMV-specific TCR beta clonotypes were dominant, and in two of eight donors the single most frequent clonotype came from this HLA-C-restricted group. Cumulative frequency of public TCR beta family members discriminated carriers of CMV infection plus the relevant HLA type in this cohort and an independent approximately 350-donor cohort.

The listed sequencing device is Illumina HiSeq 1500. TCRdb redid the processing of the public reads, applying fastp at Q25 and MiXCR, and retained in-frame beta chains. Each CDR3 protein gets just one entry, which takes the most common genes and DNA from the rows behind it. Counted in this sample were around 100,000 distinct CDR3 sequences; about 9.5% of them appeared once. The top ten hold 31% of the sample. Trimming removed 0 bases from V and 3 bases from J, leaving 12 bases between the germline ends. Based on the germline V gene, the CDR1 and CDR2 sequences are MGHRA and YSYEKL. From its cysteine to its phenylalanine, the CDR3 spans 16 amino acids. Only the CDR3 DNA stays, 48 bases, in frame from base 1.

Specimen: PBMCs, sequenced either directly or after in vitro stimulation (not recorded which). This sequence originates from a human donor in good health (CMV status not recorded). Some clones in this sample may be carry-over from other donors' samples. The chain links TRBV4-1 with TRBJ2-1; the D gene lacks a confident call. The CDR3 protein: CASSQDEGKGYNEQFF. DNA sequence: TGCGCCAGCAGCCAAGATGAAGGAAAAGGCTACAATGAGCAGTTCTTC.